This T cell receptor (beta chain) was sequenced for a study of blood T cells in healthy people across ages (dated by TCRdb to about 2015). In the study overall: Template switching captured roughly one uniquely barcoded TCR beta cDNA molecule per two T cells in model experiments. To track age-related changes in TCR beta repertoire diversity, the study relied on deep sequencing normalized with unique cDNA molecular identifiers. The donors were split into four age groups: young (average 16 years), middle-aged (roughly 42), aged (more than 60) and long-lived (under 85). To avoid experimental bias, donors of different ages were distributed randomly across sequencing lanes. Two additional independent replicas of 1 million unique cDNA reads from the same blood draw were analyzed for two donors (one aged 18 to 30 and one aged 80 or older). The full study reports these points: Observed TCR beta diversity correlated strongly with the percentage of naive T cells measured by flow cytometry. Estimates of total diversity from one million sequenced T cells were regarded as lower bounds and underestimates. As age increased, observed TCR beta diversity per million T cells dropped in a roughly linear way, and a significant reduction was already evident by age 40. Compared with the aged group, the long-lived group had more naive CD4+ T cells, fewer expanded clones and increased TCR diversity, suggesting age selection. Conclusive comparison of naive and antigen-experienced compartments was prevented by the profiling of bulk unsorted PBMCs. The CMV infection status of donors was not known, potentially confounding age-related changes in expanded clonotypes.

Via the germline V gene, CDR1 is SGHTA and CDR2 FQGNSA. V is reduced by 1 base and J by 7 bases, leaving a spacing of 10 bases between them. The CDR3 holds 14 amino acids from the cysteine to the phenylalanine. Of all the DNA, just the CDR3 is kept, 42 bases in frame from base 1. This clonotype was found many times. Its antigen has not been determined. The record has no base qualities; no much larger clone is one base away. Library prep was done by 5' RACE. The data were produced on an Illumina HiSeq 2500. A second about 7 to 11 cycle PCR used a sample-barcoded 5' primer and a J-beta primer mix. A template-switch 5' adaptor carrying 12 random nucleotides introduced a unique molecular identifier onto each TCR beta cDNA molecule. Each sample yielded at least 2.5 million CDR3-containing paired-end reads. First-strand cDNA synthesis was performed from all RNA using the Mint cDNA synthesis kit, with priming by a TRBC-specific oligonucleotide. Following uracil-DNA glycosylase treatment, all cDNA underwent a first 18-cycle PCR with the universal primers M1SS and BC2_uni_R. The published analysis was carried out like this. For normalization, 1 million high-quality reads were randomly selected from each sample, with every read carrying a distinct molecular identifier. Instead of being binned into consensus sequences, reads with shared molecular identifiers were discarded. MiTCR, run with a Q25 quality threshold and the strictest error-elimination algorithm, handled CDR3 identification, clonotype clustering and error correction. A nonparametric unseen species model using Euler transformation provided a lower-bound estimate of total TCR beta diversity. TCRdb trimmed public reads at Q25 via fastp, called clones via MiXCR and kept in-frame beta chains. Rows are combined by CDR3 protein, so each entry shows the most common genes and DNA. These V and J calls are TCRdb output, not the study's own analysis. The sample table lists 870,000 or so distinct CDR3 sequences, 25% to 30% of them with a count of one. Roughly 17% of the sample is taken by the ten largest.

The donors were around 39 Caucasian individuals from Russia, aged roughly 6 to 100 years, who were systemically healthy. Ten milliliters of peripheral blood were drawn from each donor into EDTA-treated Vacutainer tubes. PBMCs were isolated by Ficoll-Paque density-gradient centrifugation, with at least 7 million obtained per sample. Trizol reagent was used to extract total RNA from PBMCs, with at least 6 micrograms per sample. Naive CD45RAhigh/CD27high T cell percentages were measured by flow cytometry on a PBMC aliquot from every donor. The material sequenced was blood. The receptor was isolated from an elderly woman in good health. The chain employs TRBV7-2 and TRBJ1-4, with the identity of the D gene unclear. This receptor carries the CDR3 CASSLEMRGEKLFF. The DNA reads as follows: TGTGCCAGCAGCTTAGAAATGCGCGGTGAAAAACTGTTTTTT.